Detailed here is one T cell receptor (beta chain). This record comes from a study of blood T cell repertoires in COVID-19. In the study overall: Spain, Italy and the United States supplied samples that represented acute and convalescent COVID-19.

V lost 3 bases and J 2 bases, leaving 16 bases between the germline ends. Germline V gene data show CDR1 as LGHNA and CDR2 as YNFKEQ. CDR3 length: 16 residues. Clones were read by immunoSEQ multiplex PCR, and TCRdb kept only the in-frame ones, dropping some. The data contain under 250,000 clones, 65% to 85% of them seen just once; the ten biggest clones take up around 3.4%. This chain joins TRBV4-2 and TRBJ1-2; no firm D call. Material for sequencing was PBMCs or T cells enriched from blood (not recorded which). The sequence was obtained from a woman aged 55-69 years who had recovered from COVID-19. The CDR3 DNA reads as TGTGCCAGCAGCCATACACCTCCACCGCTCAACTATGGCTACACCTTC. It yields the protein CASSHTPPPLNYGYTF.